The 9 T cell receptor beta chains listed next were all sequenced from one sample in a study of blood T cell repertoires in COVID-19. Clones were sequenced by immunoSEQ multiplex PCR, and TCRdb holds only the in-frame ones, with some missing. This sample has some 200,000 clones; 60% to 80% occur once, and the top ten carry roughly 17%. The specimen sequenced was PBMCs or T cells enriched from blood (not recorded which). All receptors come from a woman between 50 and 59 years old who had recovered from COVID-19.

J is TRBJ2-7 and V is TRBV5-1; 7 nucleotides line up with TRBD2. Germline values: CDR1 SGHRS, CDR2 YFSETQ. With 2 bases clipped from V and 2 bases from J, the junction kept 7 bases outside the gene matches. This CDR3 region has 15 residues. CDR3 coding DNA: TGCGCCAGCAGCTTATCTAGCGGTGCGACCTACGAGCAGTACTTC. This sequence encodes CASSLSSGATYEQYF.

V usage is TRBV29-1 and J usage is TRBJ1-1; TRBD1 agrees at 8 bases. In germline, CDR1 is SQVTM, CDR2 ANQGSEA. V dropped 6 bases and J dropped 2; count of bases not matched to a gene: 11. CDR3 size: 15 residues. This CDR3 is CSVRDPGGRNTEAFF. CDR3 DNA sequence: TGCAGCGTGAGGGACCCAGGGGGCCGAAACACTGAAGCTTTCTTT. Together with reference TRBV29-1 and TRBJ1-1, the CDR3 gives the full variable domain: SAVISQKPSRDICQRGTSLTIQCQVDSQVTMMFWYRQQPGQSLTLIATANQGSEATYESGFVIDKFPISRPNLTFSTLTVSNMSPEDSSIYLCSVRDPGGRNTEAFFGQGTRLTVV.

This chain connects TRBV28 to TRBJ1-6; 8 positions agree with TRBD1. The V gene's germline CDR1 is MDHEN and CDR2 SYDVKM. Germline trimming cut 4 bases from V and 9 bases from J; bases unmatched to any gene: 8. The CDR3 is made up of 15 amino acids. CDR3 nucleotides: TGTGCCAGCAGTTCTCCGGACAGGGCTTTTTCACCCCTCCACTTT. Protein sequence: CASSSPDRAFSPLHF.

This clone was counted a few times. This chain joins TRBV24-1 and TRBJ2-1, with D possibly TRBD2 on 5 matching bases. Germline V CDR1 and CDR2: KGHDR, SFDVKD. V was pared by 7 bases and J by 1 base, with 16 bases between. CDR3 length: 16 amino acids. In DNA form, the CDR3 reads TGTGCCACCAGGGGGAGCCTGGGGAGATCCTACAATGAGCAGTTCTTC. This sequence encodes CATRGSLGRSYNEQFF.

The chain couples TRBV2 to TRBJ1-3, with 7 nucleotides matching TRBD1. V lost 6 bases to trimming and J lost 3 bases; unmatched junction nucleotides: 8. Germline loops: CDR1 SNHLY, CDR2 FYNNEI. The CDR3 totals 15 residues. CDR3 loop: CASRRDSSDGNTIYF. The CDR3 DNA reads as TGTGCCAGCAGAAGGGACAGTTCGGATGGAAACACCATATATTTT.

This chain joins TRBV4-2 and TRBJ1-5; TRBD1 matches 9 bases. The germline CDR1 and CDR2 sequences are LGHNA and YNFKEQ. J was trimmed by 6 bases and V by 0 bases; bases with no gene match: 15. The CDR3 has 19 residues. DNA for the CDR3: TGTGCCAGCAGCCAAGAGACTCTCCTTGAGGACAGGGGAAGTCAGCCCCAGCATTTT. Its translation: CASSQETLLEDRGSQPQHF.

V gene TRBV19 combines with J gene TRBJ2-1, with a weak D call TRBD2 (6 bases). Germline V gives CDR1 LNHDA, CDR2 SQIVND (reference sequence). Trimming stripped 0 bases from V and 2 bases from J, with 14 bases between. This CDR3 has 17 amino acids. CDR3 bases: TGTGCCAGTAGTATAGAAACCGGGACTGGAGCCTACAATGAGCAGTTCTTC. Translated, it gives CASSIETGTGAYNEQFF. Variable domain in full (rest from reference TRBV19 and TRBJ2-1): DGGITQSPKYLFRKEGQNVTLSCEQNLNHDAMYWYRQDPGQGLRLIYYSQIVNDFQKGDIAEGYSVSREKKESFPLTVTSAQKNPTAFYLCASSIETGTGAYNEQFFGPGTRLTVL.

This chain links TRBV6-5 with TRBJ2-1; 10 bases are shared with TRBD2. Looked up from germline, CDR1 is MNHEY and CDR2 is SVGAGI. With V trimmed by 5 bases and J by 8 bases, 9 bases remained unmatched. The CDR3 loop spans 15 amino acids. The CDR3 reads CASSRTSGKRDEQFF. CDR3 in DNA: TGTGCCAGCAGTCGGACTAGCGGAAAAAGGGATGAGCAGTTCTTC.

The chain carries TRBV7-2 and TRBJ2-7; D ambiguous. The germline V gene has CDR1 SGHTA and CDR2 FQGNSA. V was shortened by 1 base and J by 3 bases, with 13 bases between the two germline ends. The CDR3 is made up of 15 amino acids. The CDR3: CASSLVPGSGYEQYF. The CDR3 nucleotides are TGTGCCAGCAGCTTAGTACCAGGCTCCGGCTACGAGCAGTACTTC.